This T cell receptor (beta chain) was observed in a study of blood T cell repertoires in COVID-19. Turning to the study itself: From the United States, Italy and Spain came samples of acute and convalescent COVID-19. The cDNA or gDNA used as material had been derived from T cells, B-cell-depleted T cells, or PBMCs.

How the authors handled the data: Nucleated cell counts were estimated from reference gene primer amplification. This table comes from immunoSEQ multiplex PCR, and its TCRdb copy is limited to in-frame clones, with some not included. The V and J calls and clone size were taken over from that table, and D and trimming were inferred from the DNA. The sample lists about 220,000 clones; 80% to 85% were seen once. Germline V lookup: CDR1 SGHRS, CDR2 YFSETQ. The CDR3 spans 17 residues. The V gene end was trimmed by 2 bases and the J gene end by 4 bases; junction bases not matched to a gene: 12. The chain joins TRBV5-1 to TRBJ2-1; 7 nucleotides align to TRBD2. The receptor was isolated from a woman aged 25-40 years who had recovered from COVID-19. Material for sequencing was peripheral blood. The CDR3 here is CASSFFLPGAGYNEQFF. The CDR3, as DNA: TGCGCCAGCAGCTTTTTCCTCCCGGGAGCGGGATACAATGAGCAGTTCTTC.